The next 20 T cell receptor beta chains were all read from a single sample in a study of T-cell memory formation after mild COVID-19. TCRdb recomputed calls from the 5' RACE reads with MiXCR, one row per CDR3 protein. The data hold around 200,000 distinct CDR3 sequences, with about 11% observed a single time. The material sequenced was PBMCs or a T cell subset sorted from them (not recorded which). The receptors were sampled from a man younger than 35 who had mild COVID-19 (a few samples of this study predate the infection). Cell type and time point are not known.

The chain combines TRBV25-1 with TRBJ2-1; 9 bases align to TRBD2. The CDR3 loop spans 14 amino acids. V lost 4 bases, J lost 8 bases, and 6 bases stayed unmatched. Germline lookup yields CDR1 MGHDK and CDR2 SYGVNS. The CDR3 sequence: CASSVALAGDEQFF. For the CDR3, the DNA is TGTGCCAGCAGTGTCGCACTAGCGGGCGATGAGCAGTTCTTC.

This clonotype appeared many times. The V and J genes are TRBV7-2 and TRBJ1-3; no clear D. CDR3 length: 12 residues. The V and J ends lost 2 bases and 4 bases respectively, with 3 bases between them. CDR1 SGHTA and CDR2 FQGNSA come from the germline V gene. CDR3 amino acids: CASSLQGNTIYF. As DNA, the CDR3 is TGTGCCAGCAGCTTACAGGGAAACACCATATATTTT.

This clonotype has more than one count but fewer than ten. This chain joins TRBV4-3 and TRBJ1-1; maybe TRBD1 (5 bases). The germline V gene has CDR1 LGHNA and CDR2 YSLEER. The CDR3 extends over 14 amino acids. Trimming pared 0 bases from V and 11 bases from J, leaving 16 bases between. The CDR3 sequence: CASSQDQRDGPAFF. CDR3 coding DNA: TGCGCCAGCAGCCAAGATCAAAGGGACGGTCCGGCTTTCTTT.

The chain combines TRBV5-1 with TRBJ2-1, with D hard to call. The germline V gene encodes CDR1 SGHRS and CDR2 YFSETQ. V was shortened by 4 bases and J by 0 bases, with 11 bases between the two germline ends. CDR3 length: 15 residues. CDR3 amino acids: CASSPTSHSYNEQFF. The CDR3 coding sequence is TGCGCCAGCAGCCCGACTTCCCACTCCTACAATGAGCAGTTCTTC.

Only a few counts were recorded for this clonotype. The V and J genes are TRBV7-2 and TRBJ2-5; 9 bases line up with TRBD1. V lost 4 bases to trimming and J lost 0 bases; unmatched junction nucleotides: 0. Per the germline V gene, CDR1 is SGHTA and CDR2 is FQGNSA. The CDR3 contains 14 residues. CDR3 sequence: CASSWTGDQETQYF. The CDR3 coding sequence is TGTGCCAGCAGCTGGACAGGGGACCAAGAGACCCAGTACTTC. The full variable domain, its missing parts supplied by reference TRBV7-2 and TRBJ2-5, is GAGVSQSPSNKVTEKGKDVELRCDPISGHTALYWYRQSLGQGLEFLIYFQGNSAPDKSGLPSDRFSAERTGGSVSTLTIQRTQQEDSAVYLCASSWTGDQETQYFGPGTRLLVL.

This clonotype was seen more than once but under ten times. The V call is TRBV20-1, the J call TRBJ2-2, with D unresolved. The V and J ends lost 4 bases and 0 bases respectively, with 3 bases between them. The germline V gene encodes CDR1 DFQATT and CDR2 SNEGSKA (reference sequence). CDR3 length equals 12 residues. The CDR3 loop reads CSATANTGELFF. The CDR3 DNA reads as TGCAGTGCTACCGCGAACACCGGGGAGCTGTTTTTT.

This clonotype was counted ten times or more. The chain links TRBV6-5 to TRBJ2-7; 8 nucleotides agree with TRBD1. V trimming: 5 bases; J trimming: 3 bases; junction bases outside the gene matches: 6. CDR1 and CDR2 from the germline V gene are MNHEY and SVGAGI. The CDR3 has 14 amino acids. CDR3 sequence (DNA): TGTGCCAGCAGTCGGTCAGGGGGCGGCTACGAGCAGTACGTC. As protein: CASSRSGGGYEQYV.

This clonotype was found many times. The V gene is TRBV7-7, the J gene TRBJ2-3; 7 bases align to TRBD1. V lost 5 bases and J lost 0; bases outside the gene matches: 5. CDR1 and CDR2 from the germline V gene are SSHAT and FNYEAQ (reference sequence). The CDR3 spans 15 residues. The CDR3: CASSPTGFSTDTQYF. CDR3 DNA: TGTGCCAGCAGCCCGACAGGGTTCAGCACAGATACGCAGTATTTT. The entire variable domain, with the rest obtained from reference TRBV7-7 and TRBJ2-3, is as follows: GAGVSQSPRYKVTKRGQDVTLRCDPISSHATLYWYQQALGQGPEFLTYFNYEAQPDKSGLPSDRFSAERPEGSISTLTIQRTEQRDSAMYRCASSPTGFSTDTQYFGPGTRLTVL.

This clonotype was counted only a few times. The chain joins TRBV5-4 to TRBJ1-1; D call uncertain. V lost 2 bases, J lost 2 bases, and 7 bases lay in between. This CDR3 is built from 13 residues. CDR1 SGHNT and CDR2 YYREEE come from the germline V gene (reference sequence). The CDR3 is CASSLQTNTEAFF. CDR3 DNA sequence: TGTGCCAGCAGCTTACAGACTAACACTGAAGCTTTCTTT.

This clonotype showed up just a few times. The chain uses TRBV2 and TRBJ2-6; D is uncertain. This CDR3 comprises 14 residues. Germline CDR1 SNHLY, CDR2 FYNNEI. The germline V and J ends were trimmed by 8 bases and 4 bases, with 12 bases remaining between them. The CDR3 spells CASSPVPGANVLTF. CDR3 DNA: TGTGCCAGCTCCCCGGTACCAGGGGCCAACGTCCTGACTTTC.

This chain links TRBV9 with TRBJ1-3; no clear D. V lost 4 bases to trimming and J lost 3 bases, with 8 bases between them. This CDR3 is built from 13 residues. Germline values: CDR1 SGDLS, CDR2 YYNGEE. CDR3: CASSPEVGNTIYF. The CDR3, as DNA: TGTGCCAGCAGCCCTGAGGTTGGAAACACCATATATTTT. The whole variable domain, remainder taken from reference TRBV9 and TRBJ1-3, is DSGVTQTPKHLITATGQRVTLRCSPRSGDLSVYWYQQSLDQGLQFLIQYYNGEERAKGNILERFSAQQFPDLHSELNLSSLELGDSALYFCASSPEVGNTIYFGEGSWLTVV.

CDR3 in DNA: TGCGCCAGCAGCCGGACCGGGACAGAAAATGAAAAACTGTTTTTT. Its protein is CASSRTGTENEKLFF. The chain is built from TRBV5-1 and TRBJ1-4; 7 nucleotides line up with TRBD1. V shed 4 bases, J shed 5 bases, and the junction held 8 bases outside the gene matches. Germline CDR1 reads SGHRS; CDR2 reads YFSETQ. This CDR3 comprises 15 residues.

This chain uses TRBV5-1 with TRBJ1-4, with TRBD1 identical over 7 bases. V lost 0 bases, J lost 1 base, and 6 bases stayed unmatched. The germline CDR1 and CDR2 sequences are SGHRS and YFSETQ. CDR3 length: 17 amino acids. CDR3 sequence reads: CASSLADRVLTNEKLFF. The CDR3 DNA reads TGCGCCAGCAGCTTGGCCGACAGGGTCCTAACTAATGAAAAACTGTTTTTT.

DNA of the CDR3: TGTGCCAGCAGGGACGGGTCTGGAAACACCATATATTTT. Protein product: CASRDGSGNTIYF. The rearrangement joins TRBV2 to TRBJ1-3; D ambiguous. CDR3 length: 13 residues. Germline values: CDR1 SNHLY, CDR2 FYNNEI. Trimming stripped 6 bases from V and 1 base from J, with 7 bases between.

This rearrangement joins TRBV7-8 to TRBJ2-3; no firm D call. CDR1 is SGHVS and CDR2 is FQNEAQ in the germline V gene. The CDR3 runs to 13 residues. V lost 1 base, J lost 7 bases, and 9 bases lay in between. DNA of the CDR3: TGTGCCAGCAGCTTAGGGTCAGGCCATACGCAGTATTTT. As protein: CASSLGSGHTQYF. The full variable domain, rest sourced from reference TRBV7-8 and TRBJ2-3, is GAGVSQSPRYKVAKRGQDVALRCDPISGHVSLFWYQQALGQGPEFLTYFQNEAQLDKSGLPSDRFFAERPEGSVSTLKIQRTQQEDSAVYLCASSLGSGHTQYFGPGTRLTVL.

At least ten counts were recorded for this clonotype. The chain has TRBV20-1 and TRBJ2-3, with TRBD1 as a possible D gene (5 bases). CDR3 size: 14 residues. V lost 3 bases and J 4 bases, leaving 14 bases between the germline ends. Germline loops: CDR1 DFQATT, CDR2 SNEGSKA (reference sequence). CDR3 sequence reads: CSARGPQGADTQYF. As DNA, the CDR3 is TGCAGTGCTAGGGGGCCGCAGGGTGCAGATACGCAGTATTTT.

This clonotype was seen a handful of times. The rearrangement uses TRBV4-2 and TRBJ1-2, with D perhaps TRBD1 (6 bases). This CDR3 spans 18 amino acids. Germline lookup yields CDR1 LGHNA and CDR2 YNFKEQ. V lost 1 base, J lost 3 bases, and 21 bases lay in between. CDR3 loop: CASSQARRGPAWHYGYTF. The CDR3 bases are TGTGCCAGCAGCCAAGCCCGTCGGGGGCCAGCATGGCACTATGGCTACACCTTC.

This clonotype occurred many times. The chain couples TRBV7-3 to TRBJ2-3; 8 nucleotides align to TRBD2. The CDR3 has 15 residues. CDR1 is SGHTA and CDR2 is FQGTGA in the germline V gene. The ends lost 4 bases at V and 1 base at J; junction bases unmatched: 4. The CDR3 nucleotides are TGTGCCAGCAGCTCCCAGCGGGGGCGCACAGATACGCAGTATTTT. Its translation: CASSSQRGRTDTQYF.

The chain couples TRBV5-5 to TRBJ2-5; D possibly corresponds to TRBD1 (5 bases). Germline values: CDR1 SGHKS, CDR2 YYEKEE (reference sequence). The CDR3 covers 14 residues. Deletions cut 7 bases from V and 0 bases from J, with 13 bases between. For the CDR3, the DNA is TGTGCCAGCGCAATAGGGGCCAACCAAGAGACCCAGTACTTC. Translating gives CASAIGANQETQYF.

The table lists this clonotype with a few counts. The rearrangement links TRBV30 to TRBJ2-7; 8 bases map to TRBD1. The CDR3 contains 14 residues. The trim removed 3 bases at V and 1 base at J, leaving 5 bases unmatched. Germline V CDR1 and CDR2: GTSNPN, SVGIG (reference sequence). The CDR3 reads CAWRSGQGSYEQYF. The CDR3 region has the DNA TGTGCCTGGAGGTCTGGACAGGGTTCCTACGAGCAGTACTTC.